The table lists the clone carrying this T cell receptor (beta chain) with many counts. This record belongs to a study of T-cell reconstitution after alpha-beta-depleted transplantation in children. The CDR3 has 14 residues. J was trimmed by 7 bases and V by 6 bases; bases with no gene match: 7. TCRbeta library preparation incorporated unique molecular identifiers. TCRdb processed the PCR reads anew with MiXCR; each CDR3 protein has one entry. The table lists roughly 500,000 distinct CDR3 sequences, less than 35% of them singletons. The source material was PBMCs from the stem cell graft donor, sampled from the stem cell graft. The V gene is TRBV12-3 or TRBV12-4, the J gene TRBJ2-7, with 12 positions matching TRBD2. This TCR derives from a human donor who donated a stem cell graft to a child with aplastic anemia. CDR3 in DNA: TGTGCCAGCAGGGGGACTAGCGGGTTAAGGGAGCAGTACTTC. Protein: CASRGTSGLREQYF.